The clone carrying this T cell receptor beta chain was seen at least ten times. Antigen unknown. Naive CD8 T cells underwent sorting with the CD8+CD4-CCR7+CD45RA+ definition. The data originate from a study of molecular identifiers for immune sequencing clone quantification. CDR3 size: 14 residues. Germline assignment: CDR1 MNHEY and CDR2 SMNVEV (reference sequence). Trimming stripped 5 bases from V and 4 bases from J, with 12 bases between. TCRdb independently ran MiXCR on the PCR reads; one entry per CDR3 protein. The data show 20,000 or so distinct CDR3 sequences, 20% to 25% seen once. Whole-study results and caveats: Over 97% of CMV-specific effector molecules, but under 1% of naive ones, were in clones above 20 copies.

This TCR was sampled from a human donor in good health. Some libraries in this study had Jurkat cell RNA spiked in. The genes are TRBV27 and TRBJ1-5; a weak D match, TRBD1 (6 bases). The specimen was naive CD8+ T cells from blood, with Jurkat cell RNA spiked in. Subset given: FACS-sorted CD8+CD4-CCR7+CD45RA+ naive T cells. The CDR3 is CASSPLGANQPQHF. DNA for the CDR3: TGTGCCAGCAGTCCCTTGGGGGCTAATCAGCCCCAGCATTTT.